This TCR beta chain was documented in a study of immune cell composition in non-small cell lung cancer. Study-wide points: Clones >0.5% enriched in tumour were rarer in adenocarcinoma (roughly 33%) than squamous (approximately 80%).

CDR3 length: 16 amino acids. Germline CDR1 MDHEN, CDR2 SYDVKM. With V trimmed by 5 bases and J by 3 bases, 8 bases remained unmatched. Produced via immunoSEQ multiplex PCR; TCRdb's table is partial and in-frame only. This table has more than 15,000 clones, around 80% appearing once. For this clone: What it binds is unknown.

Normal lung was sampled as far from the tumour as possible, at least 3 cm. The same data also went into a second study, on CD4 T cells in lung cancer. From that second work: Before giving blood, patients had received treatments including platinum chemotherapy, some also nivolumab or pembrolizumab.

The rearrangement joins TRBV28 to TRBJ1-1, with TRBD1 matching 11 bases. This receptor was identified in a human donor with non-small cell lung cancer. The specimen was non-adjacent lung tissue. CDR3 sequence (DNA): TGTGCCAGCAGTCCGGTGGGGGACAGGGGGGACACTGAAGCTTTCTTT. It is translated as CASSPVGDRGDTEAFF.